Listed below are T cell receptor beta chains from one sample, sequenced in a study of blood T cells in healthy people across ages. From the 5' RACE reads, TCRdb called clonotypes with MiXCR, one entry per CDR3 protein. Of 910,000 or so distinct CDR3 sequences listed, roughly 47% are singletons. Sequenced material: blood. The receptors shown here come from a woman in her sixties or seventies in good health. Each CDR3 is given with its conserved first and last residue. A D gene is named only where the DNA matches it firmly. Rows may omit the clone size; those that give it use once, few, many or a size class.

CASSGGDDRVRGYTF	TGTGCCAGCAGTGGCGGGGACGACAGGGTGCGGGGCTACACCTTC	.	TRBV12-3/TRBV12-4	TRBJ1-2	TRBD1
CAISLGETQYF	TGCGCCATCAGCTTGGGGGAGACCCAGTACTTC	.	TRBV5-1	TRBJ2-5	.
CASSSPGRAGVYEQYF	TGTGCCAGCAGTTCCCCGGGACGAGCGGGAGTGTACGAGCAGTACTTC	.	TRBV12-3/TRBV12-4	TRBJ2-7	TRBD2
CASSQSGTSGYNEQYF	TGTGCCAGCAGCCAATCCGGGACTAGTGGCTACAATGAGCAGTACTTC	few	TRBV3-1	TRBJ2-5	TRBD2
CASSFRGRDSTWYF	TGTGCCAGCAGTTTTAGGGGCCGGGACAGCACATGGTATTTT	.	TRBV12-3/TRBV12-4	TRBJ2-3	TRBD1
CASSPQGAGNLYGYTF	TGTGCCAGCTCACCACAAGGCGCAGGGAACCTTTATGGCTACACCTTC	few	TRBV18	TRBJ1-2	.
CASRRSVGQVTSEQYF	TGCGCCAGCAGACGGAGTGTTGGACAGGTGACGTCCGAGCAGTACTTC	.	TRBV5-1	TRBJ2-7	TRBD1
CASSLWVVEVYEQYF	TGTGCCAGCAGCTTGTGGGTGGTAGAAGTCTACGAGCAGTACTTC	few	TRBV5-6	TRBJ2-7	.
CATQGPKPGEQYF	TGTGCCACCCAAGGACCCAAACCAGGGGAGCAGTACTTC	once	TRBV6-6	TRBJ2-7	.
CAILHRSEKTQYF	TGTGCCATCTTACACAGGAGTGAGAAGACCCAGTACTTC	.	TRBV6-2/TRBV6-3	TRBJ2-5	.
CASSLRGFGVGGQSSYEQYF	TGTGCCAGCAGTTTAAGGGGGTTTGGCGTAGGGGGCCAAAGCTCCTACGAGCAGTACTTC	.	TRBV28	TRBJ2-7	TRBD1